The 32 T cell receptor beta chains in this list originate from one sample, sequenced in a study of tumor-infiltrating lymphocytes in oesophageal squamous cell carcinoma (TCRdb year 2016). The library was made by PCR. Instrument on record: Illumina HiSeq 2000. Using fastp trimming at Q25 and MiXCR clonotype assembly, TCRdb reanalyzed the public sequencing data and kept in-frame beta chains. A single entry per CDR3 protein holds the most common genes and DNA from its merged rows. The sample contains 12,000 or so distinct CDR3 sequences, approximately 60% of them found a single time. In total, the top ten clones hold approximately 31% of the sample. The sequenced material came from esophageal tumor tissue. These receptors were taken from a female donor with esophageal squamous cell carcinoma.

The rearrangement joins TRBV12-3 or TRBV12-4 to TRBJ2-3, with D tentatively TRBD2 (7 bases). CDR3 length equals 15 residues. The ends were cut back, 7 bases at V and 3 bases at J, with 17 bases in the middle. The CDR3 here is CASKKGGSLTDTQYF. The CDR3 DNA sequence: TGTGCCAGCAAAAAGGGGGGGAGTCTAACAGATACGCAGTATTTT.

The chain carries TRBV7-2 and TRBJ2-3; 14 bases fit TRBD2. After removal of 5 bases from V and 4 bases from J, the junction contained 5 bases not matched to a gene. Germline lookup yields CDR1 SGHTA and CDR2 FQGNSA. The CDR3 consists of 16 residues. CDR3 in amino acids: CASSGGLAGGADTQYF. CDR3 sequence (DNA): TGTGCCAGCAGCGGAGGACTAGCGGGGGGCGCAGATACGCAGTATTTT.

This clonotype showed up many times. Given a much more abundant clone one base away, this may be a read error. The gene calls are TRBV28 and TRBJ2-5, with TRBD1 matching over 12 bases. This CDR3 spans 15 amino acids. In germline, CDR1 is MDHEN, CDR2 SYDVKM. Losses at the gene ends were 10 bases for V and 11 bases for J; bases not matched to a gene: 17. The CDR3 coding sequence is TGTGCCACCGAACCGGGACAGGGGGCTTACAATGAGCAGTACTTC. This sequence encodes CATEPGQGAYNEQYF.

This clonotype was counted between two and nine times. The chain combines TRBV30 with TRBJ2-1; D remains ambiguous. With the DNA end fitting TRBJ2-7 better, the J assignment may be wrong. Germline V CDR1 and CDR2: GTSNPN, SVGIG (reference sequence). CDR3 length: 15 residues. The CDR3 is CAWSPLTELLYEQYF. DNA for the CDR3: TGTGCCTGGAGTCCCTTAACAGAGCTACTCTACGAGCAGTACTTC.

The chain couples TRBV28 to TRBJ2-5, with TRBD1 matching 7 bases. The CDR3 is made up of 13 amino acids. The trim removed 6 bases at V and 5 bases at J, leaving 6 bases unmatched. Looked up from germline, CDR1 is MDHEN and CDR2 is SYDVKM. The CDR3 nucleotides read TGTGCCAGCAGCCGGGACAGTACCGAGACCCAGTACTTC. Amino acids: CASSRDSTETQYF. The full variable domain, rest sourced from reference TRBV28 and TRBJ2-5, is DVKVTQSSRYLVKRTGEKVFLECVQDMDHENMFWYRQDPGLGLRLIYFSYDVKMKEKGDIPEGYSVSREKKERFSLILESASTNQTSMYLCASSRDSTETQYFGPGTRLLVL.

J is TRBJ2-1 and V is TRBV5-1; D is perhaps TRBD2 (6 bases). The end of the DNA aligns better with TRBJ2-7, so the J call may be wrong. The CDR3 consists of 13 residues. CDR1 and CDR2 (germline): SGHRS, YFSETQ. The CDR3, as DNA: TGCGCCAGCAGTGGCGGGACCCGCAATGAGCAGTACTTC. It codes for CASSGGTRNEQYF.

The V gene is TRBV11-2, the J gene TRBJ2-5; possibly TRBD2 for D (5 bases). Trimming took off 6 bases at V and 5 bases at J, with 13 bases between the two ends. This CDR3 is built from 13 residues. CDR1 and CDR2 (germline): SGHAT, FQNNGV. Written as DNA, the CDR3 is TGTGCCAGCAGTATGGGCCCGGGGGAGACCCAGTACTTC. Its translation is CASSMGPGETQYF.

This clonotype was counted many times. This chain connects TRBV7-2 to TRBJ2-5; TRBD2 matches at 11 bases. From germline, CDR1 is SGHTA and CDR2 FQGNSA. The CDR3 spans 15 residues. Germline trimming cut 0 bases from V and 4 bases from J; bases unmatched to any gene: 1. CDR3: CASSLATSGGETQYF. The CDR3 DNA follows: TGTGCCAGCAGCTTAGCAACTAGCGGGGGAGAGACCCAGTACTTC. The full variable domain, with the rest looked up from reference TRBV7-2 and TRBJ2-5, is GAGVSQSPSNKVTEKGKDVELRCDPISGHTALYWYRQSLGQGLEFLIYFQGNSAPDKSGLPSDRFSAERTGGSVSTLTIQRTQQEDSAVYLCASSLATSGGETQYFGPGTRLLVL.

The gene calls are TRBV5-6 and TRBJ2-3; D is possibly TRBD2 (6 bases). Germline V gene lookup returns CDR1 SGHDT and CDR2 YYEEEE. With 4 bases removed from V and 7 bases from J, the gap between germline ends came to 10 bases. The CDR3 length is 12 residues. DNA of the CDR3: TGTGCCAGCAGCCCAGGGAGGAATACGCAGTATTTT. It yields the protein CASSPGRNTQYF.

V and J are TRBV7-2 and TRBJ2-1; D call uncertain. Germline V gives CDR1 SGHTA, CDR2 FQGNSA. The CDR3 has 15 residues. Trimming left V 2 bases short and J 6 bases short, with 14 bases between. CDR3 protein: CASSLNLGRSNEQFF. The CDR3, as DNA: TGTGCCAGCAGCTTAAACCTTGGACGAAGCAATGAGCAGTTCTTC. The full variable domain, completed using reference TRBV7-2 and TRBJ2-1, is GAGVSQSPSNKVTEKGKDVELRCDPISGHTALYWYRQSLGQGLEFLIYFQGNSAPDKSGLPSDRFSAERTGGSVSTLTIQRTQQEDSAVYLCASSLNLGRSNEQFFGPGTRLTVL.

Concerning this clonotype itself: An end of the junction does not agree with germline; a read error may underlie this. CDR3 in DNA: TGTGCCAGCAGCTTAACCAGAAATGAGCAGTTCTTT. This encodes CASSLTRNEQFF. The rearrangement uses TRBV7-3 and TRBJ2-6; no clear D gene. Germline assignment: CDR1 SGHTA and CDR2 FQGTGA. The CDR3 runs to 12 residues.

The chain has TRBV7-8 and TRBJ2-5; TRBD1 agrees at 10 bases. Germline values: CDR1 SGHVS, CDR2 FQNEAQ. The V segment lost 5 bases and the J segment 3 bases; nucleotides outside the gene matches: 3. The CDR3 covers 14 residues. CDR3 residues: CASSPDRGEETQYF. The CDR3, as DNA: TGTGCCAGCAGCCCGGACAGGGGGGAAGAGACCCAGTACTTC.

The rearrangement joins TRBV6-1 to TRBJ1-5; TRBD1 matches 8 bases. This CDR3 spans 14 amino acids. V was clipped by 6 bases and J by 10 bases; unmatched bases: 11. The germline gives CDR1 MNHNS, CDR2 SASEGT. The CDR3 coding sequence is TGTGCCAGCAGCCTTCGACAGGGGTTAAATCCCCAGCATTTT. Residues: CASSLRQGLNPQHF.

This clonotype was counted between two and nine times. The chain uses TRBV5-1 and TRBJ1-1; TRBD1 matches at 11 bases. This CDR3 contains 15 residues. In germline, CDR1 is SGHRS, CDR2 YFSETQ. The V segment lost 3 bases and the J segment 1 base; nucleotides outside the gene matches: 2. The CDR3 spells CASSSGTGGNTEAFF. The DNA of the CDR3 is TGCGCCAGCAGCTCGGGGACAGGGGGGAACACTGAAGCTTTCTTT.

This clonotype was seen a handful of times. Lacking the conserved final phenylalanine or tryptophan, this CDR3 likely reflects a read error. It is unclear where the CDR3 begins or ends on the DNA, so no DNA is shown, and the CDR3 is as TCRdb lists it. The rearrangement uses TRBV7-2 and TRBJ2-1. Germline values: CDR1 SGHTA, CDR2 FQGNSA. The CDR3 length is 16 residues, termini included. CDR3 protein: CASSLGGGLYEQYFGN.

The sample holds one count of this clonotype. CDR3 nucleotides: TGTGCCAGCAGTGCCCCCGGGACGGAGTATGGCTACACCTTC. Encoded protein: CASSAPGTEYGYTF. The V and J genes are TRBV6-9 and TRBJ1-1; D may be TRBD1 (5 bases). The end of the DNA aligns better with TRBJ1-2, so the J call may be wrong. The CDR3 length is 14 residues. Germline V CDR1 and CDR2: MNHGY, SVAAGI.

This sequence joins TRBV6-2 or TRBV6-3 and TRBJ1-1, with a tentative D call TRBD1 (5 bases). TRBJ2-7 matches the DNA end more closely, so the J call is doubtful. Germline CDR1 and CDR2: MNHEY and SVGEGT. The CDR3 is 12 residues long. DNA of the CDR3: TGTGCCAGCAGTTCGGACAACTACGAGCAGTACTTC. Its translation is CASSSDNYEQYF.

This chain links TRBV7-8 with TRBJ2-5; TRBD1 matches at 7 bases. CDR1 SGHVS and CDR2 FQNEAQ come from the germline V gene. V was pared by 4 bases and J by 4 bases, with 6 bases of the junction left unmatched. The CDR3 extends over 14 amino acids. This chain's CDR3 is CASSSVGGRETQYF. As DNA, the CDR3 is TGTGCCAGCAGCTCAGTAGGGGGCAGAGAGACCCAGTACTTC. The whole variable domain, remainder taken from reference TRBV7-8 and TRBJ2-5, is GAGVSQSPRYKVAKRGQDVALRCDPISGHVSLFWYQQALGQGPEFLTYFQNEAQLDKSGLPSDRFFAERPEGSVSTLKIQRTQQEDSAVYLCASSSVGGRETQYFGPGTRLLVL.

With respect to this clonotype: The junction does not match germline at one end; this may be a read error. This chain connects TRBV7-3 to TRBJ1-4; tentative D call: TRBD1 (6 bases). The CDR3 has 15 amino acids. Germline assignment: CDR1 SGHTA and CDR2 FQGTGA. DNA for the CDR3: TGTGCCAGCAGCACACGGACAGCCACAAATGGAAAACTGTTTTTT. Its translation is CASSTRTATNGKLFF. Combining the CDR3 with reference TRBV7-3 and TRBJ1-4 gives the whole variable domain GAGVSQTPSNKVTEKGKYVELRCDPISGHTALYWYRQSLGQGPEFLIYFQGTGAADDSGLPNDRFFAVRPEGSVSTLKIQRTERGDSAVYLCASSTRTATNGKLFFGSGTQLSVL.

This clonotype has just a few counts. This chain connects TRBV10-3 to TRBJ1-4; no clear D gene. This CDR3 is 12 amino acids long. Germline loops: CDR1 ENHRY, CDR2 SYGVKD. V lost 3 bases to trimming and J lost 8 bases, with 7 bases between them. CDR3 loop: CAISEKGEKLFF. For the CDR3, the DNA is TGTGCCATCAGTGAAAAGGGAGAAAAACTGTTTTTT.

The chain has TRBV28 and TRBJ1-1, with a tentative D call TRBD1 (5 bases). CDR3 length: 15 residues. The germline gives CDR1 MDHEN, CDR2 SYDVKM. V was cut by 2 bases and J by 6 bases, with 16 bases left in between. CDR3 sequence: CASSLILGGAAEAFF. The CDR3 nucleotides read TGTGCCAGCAGTTTAATCCTCGGGGGAGCGGCTGAAGCTTTCTTT.

The chain recombines TRBV7-8 with TRBJ2-3; 7 positions agree with TRBD1. The last part of the DNA fits TRBJ1-1 better; the J call may be wrong. This CDR3 spans 14 amino acids. The germline V gene has CDR1 SGHVS and CDR2 FQNEAQ. In DNA form, the CDR3 reads TGTGCCAGCAGCTTAGCGCTTAGGGGGCGGGGAGCTTTCTTT. Protein sequence: CASSLALRGRGAFF.

The chain links TRBV12-3 or TRBV12-4 to TRBJ2-5; 10 positions match TRBD1. The J call may not be correct, given that the DNA end is closer to TRBJ2-7. CDR3 length equals 15 residues. In DNA, the CDR3 is TGTGCCAGCAGCGAGACAGGGGGCATATCCTACGAGCAGTACTTC. Protein product: CASSETGGISYEQYF.

In DNA form, the CDR3 reads TGTGCCAGCAGCCTCTTCGGTCAGCCCCAGCATTTT. This sequence encodes CASSLFGQPQHF. The chain carries TRBV4-2 and TRBJ2-3, with D hard to call. With the DNA end fitting TRBJ1-5 better, the J assignment may be wrong. CDR3 length equals 12 residues. Germline V gene lookup returns CDR1 LGHNA and CDR2 YNFKEQ.

This clonotype is labeled large. The V and J genes are TRBV7-8 and TRBJ2-7, with 11 bases that match TRBD2. J gave up 6 bases and V 2 bases, and 15 bases lay outside the gene matches. Germline V CDR1 and CDR2: SGHVS, FQNEAQ. The CDR3 spans 18 residues. The CDR3 sequence is CASSLLLAGGESVLEQYF. The CDR3 DNA is TGTGCCAGCAGCTTATTGCTAGCGGGAGGAGAGAGCGTCCTCGAGCAGTACTTC.

Remarks on this clonotype: Given the absence of the conserved phenylalanine or tryptophan at the CDR3 end, a read error is likely. The DNA is left out, because the CDR3 cannot be placed on it with certainty; the CDR3 is given as TCRdb lists it. V and J are TRBV6-1 and TRBJ1-1; the listed D gene, TRBD1, was not tested against the DNA. The germline V gene has CDR1 MNHNS and CDR2 SASEGT. Including both end residues, the CDR3 is 16 amino acids long. The CDR3 here is CASSYRSGTMSSSSGQ.

This chain uses TRBV5-4 with TRBJ2-3, with D hard to call. Germline assignment: CDR1 SGHNT and CDR2 YYREEE (reference sequence). CDR3 length equals 16 residues. V was trimmed by 3 bases and J by 4 bases, leaving 18 bases between them. CDR3 amino acids: CASSSSSHQSADTQYF. The CDR3, as DNA: TGTGCCAGCAGCTCCTCTAGTCATCAGAGCGCAGATACGCAGTATTTT.

This clonotype is classed as medium-sized. The J gene is TRBJ1-5, the V gene TRBV6-1; D call uncertain. The length of the CDR3 is 14 residues. CDR1 is MNHNS, CDR2 SASEGT, per germline. Trimming left V 7 bases short and J 3 bases short, with 13 bases between. CDR3 loop: CASKSSGINQPQHF. The CDR3 DNA reads as TGTGCCAGCAAGTCTTCCGGTATCAATCAGCCCCAGCATTTT.

This sequence joins TRBV11-2 and TRBJ2-5; a possible D gene is TRBD2 (6 bases). Trimming took off 5 bases at V and 5 bases at J, with 21 bases between the two ends. This CDR3 has 16 amino acids. CDR1 and CDR2 (germline): SGHAT, FQNNGV. CDR3 residues: CASSDVGSGIIETQYF. CDR3 nucleotide sequence: TGTGCCAGCAGCGACGTCGGTAGCGGAATCATTGAGACCCAGTACTTC.

This clonotype has only a few counts. The chain is built from TRBV7-2 and TRBJ1-4; 12 nucleotides line up with TRBD1. This CDR3 is built from 17 residues. V gave up 5 bases and J gave up 8 bases; unmatched junction bases: 12. Per the germline V gene, CDR1 is SGHTA and CDR2 is FQGNSA. CDR3 amino acids: CASSPRDRGRVGEKLFF. The CDR3 DNA sequence: TGTGCCAGCAGCCCCCGGGACAGGGGGCGAGTCGGGGAAAAACTGTTTTTT.

Many counts were recorded for this clonotype. The CDR3 protein is CASSSTGTNLHTQYF. The CDR3 nucleotides are TGTGCCAGCAGCTCGACAGGCACCAACCTCCATACGCAGTATTTT. V usage is TRBV5-4 and J usage is TRBJ2-3, with D possibly TRBD1 on 6 matching bases. The CDR3 is 15 residues long. The V gene's germline CDR1 is SGHNT and CDR2 YYREEE (reference sequence). V lost 3 bases to trimming and J lost 7 bases, with 18 bases between them. The full variable domain, in which reference TRBV5-4 and TRBJ2-3 provide the parts outside the CDR3, is ETGVTQSPTHLIKTRGQQVTLRCSSQSGHNTVSWYQQALGQGPQFIFQYYREEENGRGNFPPRFSGLQFPNYSSELNVNALELDDSALYLCASSSTGTNLHTQYFGPGTRLTVL.

This clonotype is categorized as large (0.1 to 1%). V gene TRBV7-8 combines with J gene TRBJ2-2; a possible D gene is TRBD1 (5 bases). The germline V gene has CDR1 SGHVS and CDR2 FQNEAQ. The V and J ends lost 3 bases and 6 bases respectively, with 8 bases between them. The CDR3 runs to 13 residues. Here the CDR3 reads CASSFTGSGELFF. The CDR3 DNA sequence: TGTGCCAGCAGCTTCACAGGCTCCGGGGAGCTGTTTTTT. Based on the CDR3 plus reference TRBV7-8 and TRBJ2-2, the full variable domain is GAGVSQSPRYKVAKRGQDVALRCDPISGHVSLFWYQQALGQGPEFLTYFQNEAQLDKSGLPSDRFFAERPEGSVSTLKIQRTQQEDSAVYLCASSFTGSGELFFGEGSRLTVL.